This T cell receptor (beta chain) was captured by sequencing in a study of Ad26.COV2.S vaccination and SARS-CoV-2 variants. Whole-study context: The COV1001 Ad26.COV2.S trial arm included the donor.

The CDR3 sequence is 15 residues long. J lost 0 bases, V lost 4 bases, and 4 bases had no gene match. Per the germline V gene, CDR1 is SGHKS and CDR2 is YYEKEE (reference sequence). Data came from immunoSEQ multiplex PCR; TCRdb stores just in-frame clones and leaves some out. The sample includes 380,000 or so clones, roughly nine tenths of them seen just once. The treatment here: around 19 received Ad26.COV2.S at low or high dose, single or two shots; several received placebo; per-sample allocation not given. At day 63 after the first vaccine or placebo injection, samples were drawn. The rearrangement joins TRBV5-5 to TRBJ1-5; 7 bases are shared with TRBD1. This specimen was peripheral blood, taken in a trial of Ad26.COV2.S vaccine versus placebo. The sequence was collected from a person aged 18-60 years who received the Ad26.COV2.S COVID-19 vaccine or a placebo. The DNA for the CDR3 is TGTGCCAGCAGCCCGACAGGGATTAGCAATCAGCCCCAGCATTTT. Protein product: CASSPTGISNQPQHF.